The present entry profiles one TCR beta chain with its context. It lacks a known antigen. Per-base qualities were not stored, and no clone one base away is much larger. The data were taken from a study of cytomegalovirus exposure and HLA in healthy donors (dated by TCRdb to the late 2010s). Regarding the research as a whole: In an earlier analysis of 587 of the donors, 276 Gb of sequence data and 90 million to 120 million unique TCR beta sequences from 150 million to 200 million T cells were reported. A later genetic analysis used genome-wide SNP genotypes for about 55% of the 666 donors, treating that subset as a discovery cohort. Rather than using new phenotypic data, the later analysis identified candidate immune exposures from TCR beta sequences and from how often those sequences occurred across donors. The study was designed to test whether signatures of past pathogen exposure could be identified by cataloging public T cell receptors. An early release that covered 640 HLA-typed donors contained around 300 gigabases of sequencing data and 70 million to 100 million unique TCR sequences. The study combined high-throughput TCR immunosequencing, statistical association of individual TCRs with disease status, and machine learning to predict cytomegalovirus infection status. Of the approximately 400 genotyped donors, 81% fell in the genetic ancestry cluster associated with self-reported Caucasian donors. Using immunosequencing, the study profiled T cell repertoires from 550 to 750 subjects and related those repertoires to cytomegalovirus serostatus. Roughly 5 DR-DQ haplotypes were handled as single units for association and clustering because linkage in the cohort was strong. Every repertoire in the discovery cohort had been generated on one and the same sequencing platform. Both class I and class II loci were covered by HLA typing, at four-digit resolution. On average, about 200,000 unique TCR beta nucleotide sequences were sequenced per donor among some 430 genotyped donors of the cohort, with approximately 18% of those sequences being non-productive. A separate validation cohort of roughly 130 different subjects was used in addition to the roughly 620-subject first cohort. Typing coverage varied by locus: roughly 620-640 donors for A, B, C, DRB1 and DQB1; more than 500 for DQA1; about 600 for DPA1; roughly 450 for DPB1. Alongside the repertoire data, information on donor age, sex, ethnicity and CMV serostatus was compiled. An earlier analysis of 500 to 650 of the donors applied high-throughput TCR beta sequencing to assess whether each TCR beta V gene segment acted as functional or pseudogenic. To study patterns of TCR occurrence, a later analysis re-analyzed previously published TCR beta repertoires from around 700 donors and added high-resolution HLA genotyping. Overall study results and their limits: According to a later analysis, TCR association rates differed among HLA loci, with DRB1 alleles showing the most associated TCRs and HLA-C alleles showing the fewest. Because counts were too low, about 17 rarely observed V segments, including chromosome 9 orphons, were excluded from the earlier analysis of 587 of the donors. HLA typing was unavailable for some donors at each locus, so association tests used only the typed subset. A further reported finding was that TCR beta sequences accurately predicted the HLA-A and HLA-B alleles for most subjects in the first cohort. A later analysis found that HLA-associated TCR beta chains were more clonally expanded and had lower generation probabilities than equally common non-associated chains. Correlated functional status among segregating V segments might reflect linkage disequilibrium, but an unknown experimental factor could not be ruled out. According to a later genetic analysis, donors in an Asian-associated ancestry cluster had fewer N-insertions in productive TCRs than the approximately 690-donor mean. Because the 87-base-pair reads could not distinguish some IMGT-functional V segments, including TRBV6-2 and TRBV6-3, those segments were excluded. In both the original and validation cohorts, the classifier was reported to diagnose cytomegalovirus status with high specificity and sensitivity. The sequencing pipeline was judged likely to have produced a cluster of highly shared sequence variants as a technical artifact. CMV serostatus was the only immune exposure information available for the cohort. When HLA alleles, especially DR and DQ, strongly co-occurred, TCR associations were difficult to assign to individual alleles. An association between a missense DCLRE1C variant and V-gene and J-gene trimming of TCR beta chains was found in a later genetic analysis and replicated in an independent cohort. While some public TCRs were present in many individuals, most TCR sequences turned up only very rarely across donors. The authors suggested that the approach could potentially be generalized to other disease states and immunological phenotypes. At a false discovery rate of 0.05, a later analysis linked fewer than 20,000 TCR beta sequences to specific HLA alleles. In an earlier analysis of around 600 of the donors, most TCR beta V segments were observed in productive rearrangements about 90% or about 30% of the time, broadly matching IMGT annotations. A later analysis reported that several top co-occurrence clusters appeared linked to parvovirus B19, influenza, CMV and Epstein-Barr virus. Most CMV-associated TCR beta chains appeared to be HLA-restricted in a later analysis, and the HLA associations seemed to be driven largely by CMV exposure. Only TCR beta chains were sequenced in this cohort, and the absence of alpha or paired-chain data limited detectable features. A total of roughly 160 TCR beta chains were listed by the study as associated with cytomegalovirus. In vitro tests confirmed that a few of the cytomegalovirus-associated TCR beta chains recognize cytomegalovirus antigens. Roughly uniform sequencing depth across donors was assumed in presence/absence analyses, although this assumption may not hold.

Receptor amplification or capture employed the immunoSEQ multiplex PCR assay. For the multiplex PCR, a mixture combining 60 forward primers for TCR Vbeta segments and 13 reverse primers for TCR Jbeta segments was used. The CDR3 region of rearranged TCR beta genes was amplified from genomic DNA with a multiplex PCR assay. On the Illumina HiSeq System, the amplified TCR beta libraries were sequenced as 87-base-pair reads. The original pipeline was this. A later analysis tallied 70 million to 100 million unique TCR beta chains across the 550 to 850 repertoires, and roughly 11 million of those chains were shared by two or more donors. Raw reads were error-corrected and collapsed into unique sequences by a nearest-neighbor algorithm in which closely related sequences were merged to remove PCR and sequencing errors. To assign V, D and J gene segments, CDR3 sequences were aligned to IMGT reference sequences. Each retained sequence needed at least a six-nucleotide match to both a V gene segment and a J gene segment. A rearrangement was called productive if the CDR3 had no stop codons and remained in frame with V and J, and every other rearrangement was called non-productive. CDR3 was defined according to IMGT convention as the region running from the second conserved V-encoded cysteine to the conserved J-encoded phenylalanine. Sequences without an unambiguous match to a single V gene segment were excluded from the earlier analysis of 587 of the donors. An earlier analysis of 500 to 600 of the donors classified V segments as functional when productive rearrangements were above 56.7% and as segregating when the standard deviation between donors was above 5%. A statistical classification framework was built to diagnose cytomegalovirus status from the catalog of TCR beta chain sequences. A later analysis assigned V and J genes by comparing TCR nucleotide sequences with IMGT/GENE-DB human TR gene sequences. The TCRdist pipeline was used in a later analysis to assign CDR3 sequences and most-parsimonious VDJ recombination scenarios. In a later analysis, each TCR beta chain was defined by its CDR3 amino acid sequence together with its V-gene family, and reads lacking a unique V-gene family were excluded. To address suspected cross-contamination and a sequencing artifact, a later analysis removed approximately 590 highly shared, low-generation-probability nucleotide sequences. In a later analysis, a clonal expansion index for each public chain was calculated from normalized within-repertoire ranks of inferred template counts. A later analysis computed generation probabilities with a VDJ recombination model fitted to out-of-frame rearrangements, and checked the results against IGoR. Hypergeometric tests were used in a later analysis to score TCR-TCR, TCR-HLA and TCR-CMV co-occurrence, with a repertoire-size bias correction applied to the TCR pairs. False discovery rates were estimated in a later analysis by permuting HLA or CMV assignments 20 times. In a later analysis, co-occurring TCRs were grouped using DBSCAN, with TCRdist sequence similarity added in when clustering inside HLA-allele-positive subsets. Repertoires with fewer than 30,000 or more than 120,000 public chains were left out of co-occurrence clustering, as were a few repertoires with anomalous nucleotide sharing. The clones in this table, taken by TCRdb from immuneACCESS, are in-frame only. Not every clone is retained; where verified, under half of the shortfall comes from an unresolved V gene, and the cause of the rest is unknown. Clone size and the V and J calls come from that table; the DNA yielded D and trimming. The sample has about 200,000 clones on record, around 80% of them singletons. The ten largest make up about 2.1% of the sample.

The cohort was made up of 650 to 700 healthy bone marrow donors. At the time of sampling, every cohort member was nominally healthy, though immune exposures that went unrecorded were likely present. The donor was CMV seronegative and was included in the group of about 350 seronegative cohort members. A peripheral blood sample was provided by each donor, and peripheral blood mononuclear cells were used for TCR beta sequencing. The Qiagen DNeasy Blood Extraction Kit was used to extract genomic DNA from the blood cell samples. The CDR3 runs 15 residues from the cysteine to the phenylalanine. Only the CDR3 part of the read is kept: 45 bases, read in frame from the first base. CDR1 is given as MNHEY and CDR2 as SVGAGI, both from the germline V gene. Trimming removed 0 bases from V and 2 bases from J, leaving 9 bases between the germline ends.

Sequencing used PBMCs. The source is a man between 25 and 39 years old in good health and CMV-seronegative. Rearrangement joined TRBV6-5 to TRBJ2-3, with the D gene uncertain. The CDR3 reads as follows: CASSYSLESTDTQYF. The nucleotide sequence reads as follows: TGTGCCAGCAGTTACTCGTTGGAGTCCACAGATACGCAGTATTTT.